The TCR beta chain under discussion was sequenced for a study of shared clonotypes between healthy human individuals. Findings of the study overall: Despite large depth, rarefaction showed incomplete sorted-subset sequencing.

Comment on this clone: Its target is unknown.

Deep-level assay runs were performed. Only in-frame clones appear in the TCRdb table, and some are missing; sequencing was by immunoSEQ multiplex PCR. The sample has about 2 million clones, approximately 94% seen once. V lost 2 bases to trimming and J lost 1 base, with 11 bases between them. Germline V CDR1 and CDR2: MNHEY, SVGAGI. The CDR3 has 15 amino acids. Naive CD8 cells were CD45RO-negative, positively selected for CCR7, excluding terminally differentiated effector memory CD45RA+ cells. The genes are TRBV6-5 and TRBJ1-1; D is undetermined. The sequence was obtained from a man younger than 35 in good health. The sample consisted of naive CD8+ T cells sorted from blood. The CDR3 DNA follows: TGTGCCAGCAGTTACGGGCCGTTGGCGAACACTGAAGCTTTCTTT. This sequence encodes CASSYGPLANTEAFF.